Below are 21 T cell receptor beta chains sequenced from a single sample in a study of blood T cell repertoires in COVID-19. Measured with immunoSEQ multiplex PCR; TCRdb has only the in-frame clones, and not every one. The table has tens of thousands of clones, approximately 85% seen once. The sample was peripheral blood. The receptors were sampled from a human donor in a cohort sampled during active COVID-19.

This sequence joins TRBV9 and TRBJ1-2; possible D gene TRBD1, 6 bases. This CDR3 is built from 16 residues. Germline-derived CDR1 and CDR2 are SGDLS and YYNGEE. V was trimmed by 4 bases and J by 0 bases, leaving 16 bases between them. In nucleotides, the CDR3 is TGTGCCAGCAGCACCGGGACAAGAGACTCTAACTATGGCTACACCTTC. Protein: CASSTGTRDSNYGYTF.

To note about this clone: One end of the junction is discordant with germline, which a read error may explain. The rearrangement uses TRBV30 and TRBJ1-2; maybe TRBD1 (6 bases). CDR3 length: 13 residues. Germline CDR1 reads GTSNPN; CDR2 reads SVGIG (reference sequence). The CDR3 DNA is TGTGCCTGGAGGGTCAGGGGAAACTCTGGCTACACCTTC. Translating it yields CAWRVRGNSGYTF.

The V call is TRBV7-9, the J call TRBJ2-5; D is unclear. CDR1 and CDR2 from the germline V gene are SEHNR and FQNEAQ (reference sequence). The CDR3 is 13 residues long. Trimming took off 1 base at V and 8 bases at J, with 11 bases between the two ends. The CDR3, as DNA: TGTGCCAGCAGCTTAGTGCAGGAAGGAACCCAGTACTTC. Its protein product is CASSLVQEGTQYF.

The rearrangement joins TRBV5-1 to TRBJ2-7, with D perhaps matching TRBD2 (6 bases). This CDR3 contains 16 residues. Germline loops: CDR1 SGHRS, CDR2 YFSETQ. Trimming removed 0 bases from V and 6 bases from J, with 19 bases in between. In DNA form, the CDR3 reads TGCGCCAGCAGCTTGGGACTAGTTACACAAACCCTCGAGCAGTACTTC. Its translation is CASSLGLVTQTLEQYF.

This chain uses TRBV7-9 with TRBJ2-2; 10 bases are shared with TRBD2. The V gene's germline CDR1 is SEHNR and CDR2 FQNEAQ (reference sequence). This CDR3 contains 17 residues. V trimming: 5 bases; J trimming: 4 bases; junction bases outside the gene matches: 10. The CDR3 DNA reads TGTGCCAGCAGCCCCCGGCTAGCGGGAGCCGGCACCGGGGAGCTGTTTTTT. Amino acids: CASSPRLAGAGTGELFF.

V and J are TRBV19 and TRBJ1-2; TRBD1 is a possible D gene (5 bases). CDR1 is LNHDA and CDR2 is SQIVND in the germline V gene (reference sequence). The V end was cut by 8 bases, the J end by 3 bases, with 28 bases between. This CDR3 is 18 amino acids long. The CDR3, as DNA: TGTGCCAGTCTCCCGGCGGGGGTTGGGAGTCGAGGCCACTATGGCTACACCTTC. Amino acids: CASLPAGVGSRGHYGYTF. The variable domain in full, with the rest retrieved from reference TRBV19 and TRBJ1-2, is DGGITQSPKYLFRKEGQNVTLSCEQNLNHDAMYWYRQDPGQGLRLIYYSQIVNDFQKGDIAEGYSVSREKKESFPLTVTSAQKNPTAFYLCASLPAGVGSRGHYGYTFGSGTRLTVV.

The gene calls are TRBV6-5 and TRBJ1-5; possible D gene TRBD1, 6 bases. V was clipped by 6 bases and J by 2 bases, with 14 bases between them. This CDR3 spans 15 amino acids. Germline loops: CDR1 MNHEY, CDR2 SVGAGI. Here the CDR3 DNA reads TGTGCCAGCAGCTTGACAGGAAACGGCAATCAGCCCCAGCATTTT. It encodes CASSLTGNGNQPQHF.

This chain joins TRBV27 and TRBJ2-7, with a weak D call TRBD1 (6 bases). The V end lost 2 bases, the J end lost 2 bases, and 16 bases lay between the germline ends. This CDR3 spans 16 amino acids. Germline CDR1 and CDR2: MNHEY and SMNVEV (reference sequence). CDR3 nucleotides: TGTGCCAGCAGTTTAATAGGGGGAAGAGGTACCTACGAGCAGTACTTC. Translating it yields CASSLIGGRGTYEQYF.

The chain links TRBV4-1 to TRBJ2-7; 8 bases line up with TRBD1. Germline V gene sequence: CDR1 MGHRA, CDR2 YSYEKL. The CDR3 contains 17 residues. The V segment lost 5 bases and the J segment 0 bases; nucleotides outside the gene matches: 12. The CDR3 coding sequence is TGCGCCAGCAGCGTATCGGGACAGGCGGACAGCTCCTACGAGCAGTACTTC. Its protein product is CASSVSGQADSSYEQYF.

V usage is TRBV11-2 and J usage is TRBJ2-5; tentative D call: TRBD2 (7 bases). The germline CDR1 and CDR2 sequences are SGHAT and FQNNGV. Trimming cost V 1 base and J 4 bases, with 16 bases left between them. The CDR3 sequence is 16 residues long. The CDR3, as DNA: TGTGCCAGCAGCTTAGGCGGGGGCTTAGGTAGAGAGACCCAGTACTTC. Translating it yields CASSLGGGLGRETQYF.

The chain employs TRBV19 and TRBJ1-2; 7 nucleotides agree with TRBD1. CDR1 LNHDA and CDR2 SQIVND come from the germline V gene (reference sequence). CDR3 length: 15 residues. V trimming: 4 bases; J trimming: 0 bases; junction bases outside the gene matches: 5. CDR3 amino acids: CASSKGTDPNYGYTF. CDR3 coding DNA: TGTGCCAGTAGTAAAGGGACAGATCCTAACTATGGCTACACCTTC.

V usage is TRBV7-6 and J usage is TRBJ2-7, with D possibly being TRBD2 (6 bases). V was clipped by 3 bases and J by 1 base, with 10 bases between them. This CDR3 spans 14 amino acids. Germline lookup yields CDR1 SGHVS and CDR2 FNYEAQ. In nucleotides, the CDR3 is TGTGCCAGCAGCTTGACTAGTGAATCCTACGAGCAGTACTTC. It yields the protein CASSLTSESYEQYF.

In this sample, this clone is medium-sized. CDR3 sequence reads: CASSVEQGASGELFF. In nucleotides, the CDR3 is TGTGCCAGCAGCGTAGAACAGGGGGCTTCGGGGGAGCTGTTTTTT. The J gene is TRBJ2-2, the V gene TRBV9; 9 nucleotides line up with TRBD1. The V segment lost 0 bases and the J segment 8 bases; nucleotides outside the gene matches: 5. There are 15 residues in the CDR3. Per germline, CDR1 SGDLS and CDR2 YYNGEE.

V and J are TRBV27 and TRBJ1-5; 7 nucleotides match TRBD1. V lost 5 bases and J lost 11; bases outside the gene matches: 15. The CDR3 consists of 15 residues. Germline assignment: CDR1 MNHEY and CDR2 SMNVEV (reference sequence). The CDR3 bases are TGTGCCAGCAGTCCGCTGGACAGGTTCGTCAACGCCCAGCATTTT. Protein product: CASSPLDRFVNAQHF.

CDR3 protein: CASSGTGSSYEQYF. Written as DNA, the CDR3 is TGTGCCAGTAGTGGTACAGGAAGCTCCTACGAGCAGTACTTC. The rearrangement joins TRBV19 to TRBJ2-7; D may be TRBD1 (5 bases). In germline, CDR1 is LNHDA, CDR2 SQIVND (reference sequence). This CDR3 region has 14 residues. V lost 5 bases and J 0 bases, leaving 11 bases between the germline ends.

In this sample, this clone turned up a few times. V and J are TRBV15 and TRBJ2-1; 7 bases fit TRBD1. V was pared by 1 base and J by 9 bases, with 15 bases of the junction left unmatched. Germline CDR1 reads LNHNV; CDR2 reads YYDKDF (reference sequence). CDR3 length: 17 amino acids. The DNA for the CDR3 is TGTGCCACCAGCAGAGGACAACACGGGACAGTAAGGTTTGAGCAGTTCTTC. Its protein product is CATSRGQHGTVRFEQFF.

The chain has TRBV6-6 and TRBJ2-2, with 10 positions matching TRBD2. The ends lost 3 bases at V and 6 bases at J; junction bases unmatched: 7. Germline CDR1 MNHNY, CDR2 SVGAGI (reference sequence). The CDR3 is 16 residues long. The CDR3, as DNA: TGTGCCAGCAGTTATCCTAGCGGGGGAGCCTCCGGGGAGCTGTTTTTT. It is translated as CASSYPSGGASGELFF.

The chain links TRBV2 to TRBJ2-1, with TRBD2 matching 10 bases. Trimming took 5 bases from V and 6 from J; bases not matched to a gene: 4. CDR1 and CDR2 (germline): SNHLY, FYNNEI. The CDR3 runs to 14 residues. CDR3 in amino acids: CASSTTSGFNEQFF. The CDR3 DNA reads TGTGCCAGCAGTACGACTAGCGGGTTCAATGAGCAGTTCTTC.

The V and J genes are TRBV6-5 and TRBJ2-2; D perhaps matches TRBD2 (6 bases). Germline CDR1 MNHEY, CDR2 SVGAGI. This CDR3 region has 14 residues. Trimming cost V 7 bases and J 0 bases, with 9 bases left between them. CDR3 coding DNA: TGTGCCAGCATGAGGGAGGCGAACACCGGGGAGCTGTTTTTT. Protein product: CASMREANTGELFF.

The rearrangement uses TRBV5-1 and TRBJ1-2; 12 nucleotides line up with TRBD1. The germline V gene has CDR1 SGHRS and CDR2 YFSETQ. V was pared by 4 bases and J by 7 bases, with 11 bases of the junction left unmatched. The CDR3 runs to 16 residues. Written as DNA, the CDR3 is TGCGCCAGCAGCATCTCCGGGACAGGGGGCGGAGGTGGCTACACCTTC. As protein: CASSISGTGGGGGYTF.

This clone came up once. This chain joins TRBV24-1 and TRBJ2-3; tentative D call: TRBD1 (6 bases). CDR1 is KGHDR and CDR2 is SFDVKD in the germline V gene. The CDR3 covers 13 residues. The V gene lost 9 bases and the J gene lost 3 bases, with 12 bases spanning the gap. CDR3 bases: TGTGCCACCCAGGGAAGGGGGACAGATACGCAGTATTTT. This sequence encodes CATQGRGTDTQYF.